The 13 T cell receptor beta chains presented below share a single source sample, sequenced in a study of T cell responses to AZD1222 COVID-19 vaccine. Sequencing was performed with immunoSEQ multiplex PCR; in TCRdb, only in-frame clones are kept and a portion is missing. This sample has roughly 100,000 clones; 82% occur once, and the top ten carry 4% to 6%. The sample was peripheral blood, taken on day 0 of AZD1222 vaccination. The receptors were gathered from an adult in good health.

The chain joins TRBV7-9 to TRBJ2-3; D uncertain. Germline V gives CDR1 SEHNR, CDR2 FQNEAQ (reference sequence). There are 17 residues in the CDR3. Trimming took 3 bases from V and 0 from J, leaving 16 bases between them. The CDR3 DNA sequence: TGTGCCAGCAGCTTCCCCCCCCAGAGTACTAGCACAGATACGCAGTATTTT. Its protein is CASSFPPQSTSTDTQYF.

The chain joins TRBV15 to TRBJ2-3, with no clear D. Germline CDR1 reads LNHNV; CDR2 reads YYDKDF (reference sequence). V was pared by 3 bases and J by 0 bases, with 7 bases between. This CDR3 spans 14 amino acids. The CDR3, as DNA: TGTGCCACCAGCAGCATTGGAAGCACAGATACGCAGTATTTT. Translating it yields CATSSIGSTDTQYF.

This chain links TRBV6-4 with TRBJ2-1; 7 bases align to TRBD1. This CDR3 spans 13 amino acids. Losses at the gene ends were 6 bases for V and 9 bases for J; bases not matched to a gene: 8. Per the germline V gene, CDR1 is MRHNA and CDR2 is SNTAGT. CDR3 in DNA: TGTGCCAGCAGCACCGACAGGGTTAGTGAGCAGTTCTTC. The encoded protein is CASSTDRVSEQFF.

The rearrangement uses TRBV14 and TRBJ1-4; 10 bases fit TRBD1. With 4 bases clipped from V and 11 bases from J, the junction kept 10 bases outside the gene matches. Germline V gene sequence: CDR1 SGHDN, CDR2 FVKESK. This CDR3 spans 15 amino acids. Here the CDR3 reads CASSRRQGAHDKLFF. DNA of the CDR3: TGTGCCAGCAGCCGAAGACAGGGGGCCCACGATAAACTGTTTTTT.

V is TRBV10-3 and J is TRBJ1-1; 7 bases align to TRBD1. This CDR3 comprises 17 residues. Losses at the gene ends were 0 bases for V and 0 bases for J; bases not matched to a gene: 7. Germline V CDR1 and CDR2: ENHRY, SYGVKD. CDR3 in DNA: TGTGCCATCAGTGAGTCTGCGGGACAGAGCATGAACACTGAAGCTTTCTTT. This gives the protein CAISESAGQSMNTEAFF.

This chain joins TRBV6-6 and TRBJ2-7, with D uncertain. The CDR3 is made up of 12 amino acids. In germline, CDR1 is MNHNY, CDR2 SVGAGI (reference sequence). Trimming removed 4 bases from V and 3 bases from J, with 7 bases in between. CDR3 DNA sequence: TGTGCCAGCAGTTCGAATGACTACGAGCAGTACTTC. Translated: CASSSNDYEQYF.

In this sample, this clone turned up a few times. J is TRBJ1-1 and V is TRBV21-1. TRBV21-1 is assigned pseudogene status. The CDR3 runs 14 residues. The CDR3 spells CASPGTPGDAEAFF. As DNA, the CDR3 is TGTGCCAGCCCCGGGACCCCGGGGGACGCTGAAGCTTTCTTT.

The rearrangement links TRBV19 to TRBJ2-1, with 9 positions matching TRBD2. CDR3 size: 16 residues. Germline assignment: CDR1 LNHDA and CDR2 SQIVND (reference sequence). J gave up 4 bases and V 9 bases, and 13 bases lay outside the gene matches. DNA for the CDR3: TGTGCCAGCCTCACGCGTAGCGGGGGAGCATACAATGAGCAGTTCTTC. Encoded protein: CASLTRSGGAYNEQFF. The entire variable domain, with the rest obtained from reference TRBV19 and TRBJ2-1, is as follows: DGGITQSPKYLFRKEGQNVTLSCEQNLNHDAMYWYRQDPGQGLRLIYYSQIVNDFQKGDIAEGYSVSREKKESFPLTVTSAQKNPTAFYLCASLTRSGGAYNEQFFGPGTRLTVL.

This chain uses TRBV7-2 with TRBJ2-2; 10 bases match TRBD2. This CDR3 region has 16 residues. Germline V gene lookup returns CDR1 SGHTA and CDR2 FQGNSA. V was pared by 3 bases and J by 6 bases, with 7 bases of the junction left unmatched. The DNA of the CDR3 is TGTGCCAGCAGCTTCAGCGGGGGGGCGTCGTCCGGGGAGCTGTTTTTT. Translated, it gives CASSFSGGASSGELFF. The variable domain in full, with the rest retrieved from reference TRBV7-2 and TRBJ2-2, is GAGVSQSPSNKVTEKGKDVELRCDPISGHTALYWYRQSLGQGLEFLIYFQGNSAPDKSGLPSDRFSAERTGGSVSTLTIQRTQQEDSAVYLCASSFSGGASSGELFFGEGSRLTVL.

This chain connects TRBV4-1 to TRBJ2-7; D ambiguous. The CDR3 totals 13 residues. Trimming removed 1 base at V and 5 bases at J, with 9 bases between. Germline loops: CDR1 MGHRA, CDR2 YSYEKL. CDR3 bases: TGCGCCAGCAGCCAAGGGTTAGTCGACGAGCAGTACTTC. It encodes CASSQGLVDEQYF.

This chain joins TRBV6-6 and TRBJ1-4; D gene uncertain. V dropped 7 bases and J dropped 1 base, with 10 bases sitting between them. The CDR3 sequence is 14 residues long. Germline CDR1 MNHNY, CDR2 SVGAGI (reference sequence). CDR3 bases: TGTGCCAGCACCTCGGTGGGAACTAATGAAAAACTGTTTTTT. Its translation: CASTSVGTNEKLFF.

The chain uses TRBV5-4 and TRBJ2-6; 8 bases are shared with TRBD2. This CDR3 is 17 amino acids long. V trimming: 3 bases; J trimming: 9 bases; junction bases outside the gene matches: 14. The germline V gene encodes CDR1 SGHNT and CDR2 YYREEE (reference sequence). CDR3 loop: CASSSGGGPATFNVLTF. The CDR3 DNA is TGTGCCAGCAGCTCCGGGGGGGGGCCCGCCACTTTCAACGTCCTGACTTTC.

As DNA, the CDR3 is TGCAGCGTTGGACTAGCGGGGGGGACGCTGAGGAATGAGCAGTTCTTC. It is translated as CSVGLAGGTLRNEQFF. This chain links TRBV29-1 with TRBJ2-1, with 14 bases lining up with TRBD2. The ends lost 4 bases at V and 7 bases at J; junction bases unmatched: 9. Germline V CDR1 and CDR2: SQVTM, ANQGSEA. The CDR3 is 16 residues long.